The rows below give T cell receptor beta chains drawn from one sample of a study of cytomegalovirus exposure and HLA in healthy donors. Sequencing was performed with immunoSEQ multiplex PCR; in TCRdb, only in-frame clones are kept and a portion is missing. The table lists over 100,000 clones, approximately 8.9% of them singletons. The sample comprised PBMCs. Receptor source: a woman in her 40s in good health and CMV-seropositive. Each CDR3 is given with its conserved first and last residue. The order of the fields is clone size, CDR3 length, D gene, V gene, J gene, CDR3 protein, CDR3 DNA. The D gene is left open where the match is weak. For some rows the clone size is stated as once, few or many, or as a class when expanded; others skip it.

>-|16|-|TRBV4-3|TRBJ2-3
CASSHEGGAPGDTQYF
TGCGCCAGCAGCCACGAGGGGGGGGCGCCAGGAGATACGCAGTATTTT
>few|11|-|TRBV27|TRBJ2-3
CASSRGDTQYF
TGTGCCAGCAGTAGGGGAGATACGCAGTATTTT
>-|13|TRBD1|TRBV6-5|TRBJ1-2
CASSYWTGGGYTF
TGTGCCAGCAGTTACTGGACAGGGGGTGGCTACACCTTC
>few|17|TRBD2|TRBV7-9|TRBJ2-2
CASSSPALAGDTGELFF
TGTGCCAGCAGCTCCCCGGCCCTAGCGGGGGACACCGGGGAGCTGTTTTTT
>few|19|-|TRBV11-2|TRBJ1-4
CASSSMTRDYFATNEKLFF
TGTGCCAGCAGCTCGATGACCAGGGATTATTTTGCAACTAATGAAAAACTGTTTTTT
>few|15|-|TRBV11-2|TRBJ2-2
CASSLLRGKAGELFF
TGTGCCAGCAGCTTACTTAGGGGGAAGGCCGGGGAGCTGTTTTTT
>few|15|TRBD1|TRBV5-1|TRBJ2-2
CASKSRTGNTGELFF
TGCGCCAGCAAATCCCGGACAGGGAACACCGGGGAGCTGTTTTTT
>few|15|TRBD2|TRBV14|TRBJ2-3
CASSPIAGGTDTQYF
TGTGCCAGCAGCCCTATAGCGGGGGGGACAGATACGCAGTATTTT
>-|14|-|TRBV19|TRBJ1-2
CASSEQVPPYGYTF
TGTGCCAGTAGTGAACAGGTCCCGCCCTATGGCTACACCTTC
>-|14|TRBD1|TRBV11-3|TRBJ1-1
CASSQLGTGTEAFF
TGTGCCAGCAGCCAGCTTGGGACAGGCACTGAAGCTTTCTTT
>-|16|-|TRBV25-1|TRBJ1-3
CASSEVFGGGGNTIYF
TGTGCCAGCAGTGAGGTTTTCGGGGGGGGCGGAAACACCATATATTTT
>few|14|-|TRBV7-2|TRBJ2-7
CASSLGDFLYEQYF
TGTGCCAGCAGCTTAGGAGATTTTTTGTACGAGCAGTACTTC
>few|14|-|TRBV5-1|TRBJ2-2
CASSQDMNTGELFF
TGCGCCAGCAGCCAGGACATGAACACCGGGGAGCTGTTTTTT
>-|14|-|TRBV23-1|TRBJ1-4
CARGSQEENEKLFF
TGCGCCAGGGGTAGTCAGGAAGAGAATGAAAAACTGTTTTTT
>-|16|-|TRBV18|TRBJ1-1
CASSPRASLGDTEAFF
TGTGCCAGCTCACCACGGGCGTCGTTAGGGGACACTGAAGCTTTCTTT
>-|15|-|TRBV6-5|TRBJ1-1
CASTTTGMMNTEAFF
TGTGCCAGCACCACGACAGGAATGATGAACACTGAAGCTTTCTTT
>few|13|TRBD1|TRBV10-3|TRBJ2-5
CAISWTGQETQYF
TGTGCCATCAGTTGGACAGGTCAAGAGACCCAGTACTTC
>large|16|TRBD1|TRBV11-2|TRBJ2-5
CASSPTGGFRQETQYF
TGTGCCAGCAGCCCGACAGGGGGCTTTAGGCAAGAGACCCAGTACTTC